The 4 T cell receptor beta chains in this list originate from one sample, sequenced in a study of T cells after yellow fever vaccination. In TCRdb, the 5' RACE reads were re-called with MiXCR into one record per CDR3 protein. The profile shows hundreds of thousands of distinct CDR3 sequences, roughly 12% of them singletons. The input for sequencing was PBMCs, taken on the day of the yellow fever booster vaccination. All receptors come from a man aged 25-45 years who received the YFV17D yellow fever vaccine.

The chain uses TRBV27 and TRBJ1-2, with 12 nucleotides matching TRBD1. Germline-derived CDR1 and CDR2 are MNHEY and SMNVEV (reference sequence). The trim removed 4 bases at V and 5 bases at J, leaving 8 bases unmatched. The CDR3 spans 16 residues. For the CDR3, the DNA is TGTGCCAGCAGTTCCGCCCCGGGACAGGGGGCGTATGGCTACACCTTC. Encoded protein: CASSSAPGQGAYGYTF.

The rearrangement uses TRBV15 and TRBJ2-7; the D gene is possibly TRBD1 (6 bases). CDR1 is LNHNV, CDR2 YYDKDF, per germline (reference sequence). The CDR3 consists of 13 residues. The V gene lost 6 bases and the J gene lost 4 bases, with 13 bases spanning the gap. The CDR3 spells CATRDKGVYEQYF. CDR3 nucleotides: TGTGCCACCAGAGACAAGGGGGTATACGAGCAGTACTTC. Full variable domain (rest looked up from reference TRBV15 and TRBJ2-7): DAMVIQNPRYQVTQFGKPVTLSCSQTLNHNVMYWYQQKSSQAPKLLFHYYDKDFNNEADTPDNFQSRRPNTSFCFLDIRSPGLGDTAMYLCATRDKGVYEQYFGPGTRLTVT.

This clonotype has just a few counts. The V and J genes are TRBV3-1 and TRBJ2-5, with TRBD2 matching over 9 bases. In germline, CDR1 is LGHDT, CDR2 YNNKEL (reference sequence). The CDR3 extends over 15 amino acids. The ends lost 3 bases at V and 5 bases at J; junction bases unmatched: 7. The chain's CDR3 is CASSHGTSSEETQYF. CDR3 sequence (DNA): TGTGCCAGCAGCCACGGGACTAGCTCAGAGGAGACCCAGTACTTC.

The rearrangement links TRBV7-9 to TRBJ2-7, with 12 bases identical to TRBD2. The CDR3 totals 15 residues. Germline-derived CDR1 and CDR2 are SEHNR and FQNEAQ (reference sequence). The J segment lost 5 bases and the V segment lost 4 bases, leaving 6 bases of the junction unmatched. The CDR3 region has the DNA TGTGCCAGCAGCTACTGGACTAGCGGGATGGACGAGCAGTACTTC. It specifies CASSYWTSGMDEQYF.